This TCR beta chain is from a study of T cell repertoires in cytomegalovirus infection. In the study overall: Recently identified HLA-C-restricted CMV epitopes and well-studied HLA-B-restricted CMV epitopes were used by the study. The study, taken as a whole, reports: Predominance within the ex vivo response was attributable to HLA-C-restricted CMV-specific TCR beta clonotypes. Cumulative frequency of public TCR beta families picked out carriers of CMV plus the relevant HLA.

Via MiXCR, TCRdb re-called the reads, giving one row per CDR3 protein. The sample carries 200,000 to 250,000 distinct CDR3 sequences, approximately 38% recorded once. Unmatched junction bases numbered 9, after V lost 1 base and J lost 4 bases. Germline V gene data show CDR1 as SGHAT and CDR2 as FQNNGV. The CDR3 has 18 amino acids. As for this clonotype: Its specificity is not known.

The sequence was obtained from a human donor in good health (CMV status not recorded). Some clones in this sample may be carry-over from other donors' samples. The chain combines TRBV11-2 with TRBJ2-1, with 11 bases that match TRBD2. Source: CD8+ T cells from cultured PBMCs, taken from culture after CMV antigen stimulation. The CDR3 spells CASSLAPPTSGVYNEQFF. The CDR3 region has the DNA TGTGCCAGCAGCTTAGCCCCGCCGACTAGCGGGGTTTACAATGAGCAGTTCTTC.